A single sample gave rise to the 5 T cell receptor beta chains below, sequenced in a study of T cells in Graves' hyperthyroidism and ophthalmopathy. The TCR beta CDR3 regions underwent amplification using RNA transcripts as the source. An initial round of RT-PCR targeting the TCR CDR3 relied on the HTBI primer set. TCRdb fed the multiplex PCR reads into MiXCR, producing one record per CDR3 protein. Of under 350,000 distinct CDR3 sequences in the sample, about 21% are singletons; the top ten hold less than 65%. Material for sequencing was blood. These receptors all come from a woman aged 45-65 years with Graves' hyperthyroidism.

This clonotype was seen repeatedly, ten times or more. The chain uses TRBV20-1 and TRBJ1-2; D unclear. The CDR3 totals 13 residues. The germline V gene has CDR1 DFQATT and CDR2 SNEGSKA (reference sequence). V shed 6 bases and J shed 4 bases, with 15 bases lying between them. The CDR3, as DNA: TGCAGTGCGACGAATAGTCACCTCTATGGCTACACCTTC. It specifies CSATNSHLYGYTF.

This clonotype was seen only once. It may be a read error: a sequence one base away is much more abundant. The chain combines TRBV12-3 or TRBV12-4 with TRBJ2-1; D possibly corresponds to TRBD2 (6 bases). The CDR3 has 12 residues. Trimming removed 6 bases at V and 10 bases at J, with 13 bases between. The CDR3 is CASRLTTSEQFF. CDR3 coding DNA: TGTGCCAGCAGGCTGACTACTAGCGAGCAGTTCTTC.

This clonotype came up many times. This chain joins TRBV29-1 and TRBJ2-5, with D uncertain. Germline V gene data show CDR1 as SQVTM and CDR2 as ANQGSEA. V was cut by 5 bases and J by 0 bases, with 10 bases left in between. The length of the CDR3 is 13 residues. The CDR3 here is CSVKWGYQETQYF. Here the CDR3 DNA reads TGCAGCGTTAAATGGGGATACCAAGAGACCCAGTACTTC.

This clonotype came up a few times. The chain employs TRBV6-1 and TRBJ1-2, with D possibly TRBD1 on 5 matching bases. This CDR3 region has 13 residues. V lost 8 bases and J lost 8, with 18 bases in between. From germline, CDR1 is MNHNS and CDR2 SASEGT. DNA for the CDR3: TGTGCCAGCCGGACATTAGAGAGTAACGGCTACACCTTC. Protein: CASRTLESNGYTF.

This clonotype was seen repeatedly, ten times or more. The chain recombines TRBV20-1 with TRBJ1-4; D is perhaps TRBD1 (5 bases). V lost 3 bases and J 6 bases, leaving 14 bases between the germline ends. The germline gives CDR1 DFQATT, CDR2 SNEGSKA (reference sequence). The CDR3 runs to 14 residues. The CDR3 loop is CSARGTWQDEKLFF. The CDR3 nucleotides read TGCAGTGCTAGGGGGACTTGGCAGGATGAAAAACTGTTTTTT.